The source of this T cell receptor beta chain is a study of blood T cell repertoires in COVID-19. The CDR3 is 13 residues long. V lost 4 bases and J 4 bases, leaving 12 bases between the germline ends. CDR1 is SQVTM and CDR2 is ANQGSEA in the germline V gene. Original processing methods: Amplification of reference gene primers was used by the study to estimate nucleated cell counts. TCRdb keeps only in-frame clones here, not all; method: immunoSEQ multiplex PCR. For V, J and clone size, that table is used; D and trimming come from the DNA. Counted here are under 200,000 clones, approximately 83% occurring once; the ten biggest clones make up 2.6%.

This TCR derives from a human donor with acute or convalescent COVID-19. The donor label of this sample is uncertain. This chain connects TRBV29-1 to TRBJ2-3; possibly TRBD2 for D (5 bases). The sequenced sample was peripheral blood. CDR3 amino acids: CSVGRPGSDTQYF. CDR3 coding DNA: TGCAGCGTTGGGCGGCCGGGGTCAGATACGCAGTATTTT.